The clone carrying this T cell receptor beta chain has a count of ten or more. Patients picked for sequencing had shown CD8+CD57+ cell expansion detected by flow cytometry. Acquired aplastic anemia of severe grade affected all patients. Each patient gave a blood sample that was collected before any therapy had been received. The record originates from a study of CD8+CD57+ T cells in acquired aplastic anemia. Study-level information: Sorting CD4+ and CD8+ cells gave DNA averaging approximately 3 ug.

V was pared by 6 bases and J by 7 bases, with 16 bases of the junction left unmatched. The length of the CDR3 is 15 residues. Germline V gene data show CDR1 as DFQATT and CDR2 as SNEGSKA (reference sequence). The use of genomic DNA as template underpinned the TCR beta VDJ and CDR3 profiling. In TCRdb, the reads were re-called with MiXCR into one record per CDR3 protein. The sample holds 150,000 to 200,000 distinct CDR3 sequences, 40% to 55% seen once. This clonotype originated in a human donor with aplastic anemia. V is TRBV20-1 and J is TRBJ2-5, with 8 bases aligning to TRBD2. The sample was sorted CD4+, CD8+, or CD8+CD57+ T cells (not recorded which) from PBMCs. CDR3 coding DNA: TGCAGTGCCACCCTCTTAGCGGGGTTGACGGGGACCCAGTACTTC. This translates into CSATLLAGLTGTQYF.